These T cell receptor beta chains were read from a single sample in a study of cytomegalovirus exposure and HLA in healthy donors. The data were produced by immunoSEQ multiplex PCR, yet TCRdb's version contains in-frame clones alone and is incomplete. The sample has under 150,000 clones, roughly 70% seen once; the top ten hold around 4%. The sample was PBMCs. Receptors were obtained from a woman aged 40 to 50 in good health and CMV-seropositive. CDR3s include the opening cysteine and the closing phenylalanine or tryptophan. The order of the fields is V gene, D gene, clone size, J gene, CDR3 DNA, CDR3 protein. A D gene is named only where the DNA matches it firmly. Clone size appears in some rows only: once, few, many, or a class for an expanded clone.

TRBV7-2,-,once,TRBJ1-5,TGTGCCAGCAGCTACCGGGAAAATCAGCCCCAGCATTTT,CASSYRENQPQHF
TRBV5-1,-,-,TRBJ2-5,TGCGCCAGCAGCTTGGGGGCAATCCAAGAGACCCAGTACTTC,CASSLGAIQETQYF
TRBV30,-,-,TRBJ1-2,TGTGCCTGGAGCAGACAACCCAACTATGGCTACACCTTC,CAWSRQPNYGYTF
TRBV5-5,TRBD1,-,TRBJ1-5,TGTGCCAGCAGCTCGGGACAGTTGGGGAATCAGCCCCAGCATTTT,CASSSGQLGNQPQHF
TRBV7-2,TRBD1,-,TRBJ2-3,TGTGCCAGCAGCATAGACAGGGGGGCAGATACGCAGTATTTT,CASSIDRGADTQYF
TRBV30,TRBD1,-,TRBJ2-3,TGTGCCTGGAGTTCCCCGACAGGGACAGATACGCAGTATTTT,CAWSSPTGTDTQYF
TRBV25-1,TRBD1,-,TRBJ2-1,TGTGCCAGCCGGAAACCGACAGGGGGCTCGAATGAGCAGTTCTTC,CASRKPTGGSNEQFF
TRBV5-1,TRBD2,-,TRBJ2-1,TGCGCCAGCAGCTCAGCCGGGACTAGCGGGGGGTCCGAGCAGTTCTTC,CASSSAGTSGGSEQFF
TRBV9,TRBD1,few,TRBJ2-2,TGTGCCAGCAGCGCTCAAGGACAGGGCCTGAACACCGGGGAGCTGTTTTTT,CASSAQGQGLNTGELFF
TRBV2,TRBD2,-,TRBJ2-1,TGTGCCAGCAGCCGGGGACTAGCCCTTGAAAATGAGCAGTTCTTC,CASSRGLALENEQFF
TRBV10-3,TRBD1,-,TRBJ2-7,TGTGCCATCAGTGAGGAGACAGGGGCGGACGGGGAGCAGTACTTC,CAISEETGADGEQYF
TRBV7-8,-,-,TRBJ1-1,TGTGCCAGCAGCGAACAGGGTAACACTGAAGCTTTCTTT,CASSEQGNTEAFF
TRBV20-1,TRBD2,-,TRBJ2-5,TGCAGTGCTAGAGATGGGGGGGCCCAGTACTTC,CSARDGGAQYF
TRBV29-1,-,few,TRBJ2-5,TGCAGCGTCTGTCTCGAAGGGGCAGAGACCCAGTACTTC,CSVCLEGAETQYF
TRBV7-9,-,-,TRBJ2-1,TGTGCCAGCAGCACCCAGGGACAACTCTCCTACAATGAGCAGTTCTTC,CASSTQGQLSYNEQFF
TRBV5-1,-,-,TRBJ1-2,TGCGCCAGCAGCTCCAGGCCGATGGATGGCTACACCTTC,CASSSRPMDGYTF
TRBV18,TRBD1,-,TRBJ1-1,TGTGCCAGCTCACCGACGACAGGGTCCCGCACTGAAGCTTTCTTT,CASSPTTGSRTEAFF
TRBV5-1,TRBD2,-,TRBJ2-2,TGCGCCAGCAGCCTTCGGACTAGCGGGAACACCGGGGAGCTGTTTTTT,CASSLRTSGNTGELFF
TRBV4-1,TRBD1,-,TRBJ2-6,TGCGCCAGCAGCCACCTCCGACCGGGACAGGTGATCTCTGGGGCCAACGTCCTGACTTTC,CASSHLRPGQVISGANVLTF
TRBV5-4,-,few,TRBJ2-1,TGTGCCAGCAGCTTTTTAGGGGGCAATGAGCAGTTCTTC,CASSFLGGNEQFF
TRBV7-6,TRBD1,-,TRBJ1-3,TGTGCCAGCAGCTTAGTAGACAGGGGGGTCGGCACCATATATTTT,CASSLVDRGVGTIYF
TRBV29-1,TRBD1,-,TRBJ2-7,TGCAGCGTTACAGACAGGGGGTGGGCCTACGAGCAGTACTTC,CSVTDRGWAYEQYF
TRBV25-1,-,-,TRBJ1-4,TGTGCCAGCAGTCGGTCTTTGCATGAAAAACTGTTTTTT,CASSRSLHEKLFF
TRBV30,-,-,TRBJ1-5,TGTGCCTGGAGTCGGGACACTATGAATCAGCCCCAGCATTTT,CAWSRDTMNQPQHF
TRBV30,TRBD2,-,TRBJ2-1,TGTGCCTGGAGTTCTCGACTAGCGGGGGGCCTCAATGAGCAGTTCTTC,CAWSSRLAGGLNEQFF
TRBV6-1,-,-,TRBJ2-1,TGTGCCAGCAGTGAACTTAGAGTAGGGGTTGAGCAGTTCTTC,CASSELRVGVEQFF
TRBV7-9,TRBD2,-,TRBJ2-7,TGTTCCAGCAGCTTAGCCCAAAGCGGGAGGGCCTCCTACGAGCAGTACTTC,CSSSLAQSGRASYEQYF
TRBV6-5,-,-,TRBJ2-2,TGTGCCAGCAGCCCTAGGCCTGGCACCGGGGAGCTGTTTTTT,CASSPRPGTGELFF
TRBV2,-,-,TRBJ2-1,TGTGCCAGCAGTGTCACCTCTAGTCGGGTCGACCATGAGCAGTTCTTC,CASSVTSSRVDHEQFF
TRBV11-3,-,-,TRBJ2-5,TGTGCCAGCTCAGAGGGAGCTGAGACCCAGTACTTC,CASSEGAETQYF
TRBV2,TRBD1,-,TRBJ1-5,TGTGCCAGCAGTGGGACAGGACCACAGCCCCAGCATTTT,CASSGTGPQPQHF
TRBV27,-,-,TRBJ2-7,TGTGCCAGCAGTCCGTATACCTTCAACTACGAGCAGTACTTC,CASSPYTFNYEQYF
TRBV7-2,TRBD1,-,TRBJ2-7,TGTGCCAGCAGCTTAGGATTCGACAGGGGGCACAACGAGCAGTACTTC,CASSLGFDRGHNEQYF
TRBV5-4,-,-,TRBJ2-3,TGTGCCAGCAGCCTCAACAGGGTCCTCAGCACAGATACGCAGTATTTT,CASSLNRVLSTDTQYF
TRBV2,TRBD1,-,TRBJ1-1,TGTGCCAGCAAGTCCCCCGGGACAGGGGGTGCTAGGGCTTTCTTT,CASKSPGTGGARAFF
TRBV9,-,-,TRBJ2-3,TGTGCCAGCAGCGTAGAACCAGGGGATGAGTGGCCCCTGTCGACAGATACGCAGTATTTT,CASSVEPGDEWPLSTDTQYF
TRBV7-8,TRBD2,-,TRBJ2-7,TGTGCCAGCAGCTTTACTAGCGGGACATACTACGAGCAGTACTTC,CASSFTSGTYYEQYF
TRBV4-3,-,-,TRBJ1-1,TGCGCCAGCAGCCAATCTGGGGGGGGTGAAGCTTTCTTT,CASSQSGGGEAFF
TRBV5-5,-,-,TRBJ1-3,TGTGCCAGCAGCTTGTTACCTTTGGGAGGTGGAAACACCATATATTTT,CASSLLPLGGGNTIYF
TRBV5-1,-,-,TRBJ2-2,TGCGCCAGCAGCTTGGACCCCGGGGGCGGGGAGCTGTTTTTT,CASSLDPGGGELFF
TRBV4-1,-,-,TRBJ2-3,TGCGCCAGCAGCCAAGAGTATGGGCGGGCAGATACGCAGTATTTT,CASSQEYGRADTQYF
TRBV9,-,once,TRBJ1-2,TGTGCCAGCAGCGTAACAGGGAACTATGGCTACACCTTC,CASSVTGNYGYTF
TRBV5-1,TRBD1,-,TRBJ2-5,TGCGCCAGCAGCTCACAGGGGGCCCAAGAGACCCAGTACTTC,CASSSQGAQETQYF
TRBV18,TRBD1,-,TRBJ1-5,TGTGCCAGCTCGCACCGGGACAGGGGTTACGATCAGCCCCAGCATTTT,CASSHRDRGYDQPQHF
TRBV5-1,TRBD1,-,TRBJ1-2,TGCGCCAGCAGCTGGGACGGACAGGGGGGAGGAGGCTACACCTTC,CASSWDGQGGGGYTF
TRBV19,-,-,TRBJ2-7,TGTGCCAGTAGTATAGTTCCCAACTACGAGCAGTACTTC,CASSIVPNYEQYF
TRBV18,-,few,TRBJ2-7,TGTGCCAGCTCACCACCGCGGGCGGCCCGATACGAGCAGTACTTC,CASSPPRAARYEQYF
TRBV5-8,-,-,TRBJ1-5,TGTGCCAGCAGCTTGAGCAGGGCCGTGGGCAATCAGCCCCAGCATTTT,CASSLSRAVGNQPQHF
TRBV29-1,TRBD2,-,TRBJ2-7,TGCAGCGTTGCCTTCTTAGCGGGAGGTTACGAGCAGTACTTC,CSVAFLAGGYEQYF
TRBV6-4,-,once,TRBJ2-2,TGTGCCAGCAGTGTCGGAGACACCGGGGAGCTGTTTTTT,CASSVGDTGELFF
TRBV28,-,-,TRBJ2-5,TGTGCCAGCAGTTCTATGGGCCGTCAGGAGACCCAGTACTTC,CASSSMGRQETQYF
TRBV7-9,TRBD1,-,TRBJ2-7,TGTGCCAGCAGCTGGACAGGGTCGTACGAGCAGTACTTC,CASSWTGSYEQYF
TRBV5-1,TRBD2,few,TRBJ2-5,TGCGCCAGCAGCCCTCTACTAGCGGGGGGGGGAGAGACCCAGTACTTC,CASSPLLAGGGETQYF
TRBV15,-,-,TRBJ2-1,TGTGCCACCAAAGACCCCAGAGGGCATAACAATGAGCAGTTCTTC,CATKDPRGHNNEQFF
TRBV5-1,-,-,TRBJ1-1,TGCGCCAGCAGCCTGACAGGTCACACTGAAGCTTTCTTT,CASSLTGHTEAFF
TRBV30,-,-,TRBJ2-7,TGTGCCTGCTTACAGGGCTACGAGCAGTACTTC,CACLQGYEQYF
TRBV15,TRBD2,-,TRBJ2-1,TGTGCCACCAGCAGAGATTTAGGCGGGAGTGGGGGTGAGCAGTTCTTC,CATSRDLGGSGGEQFF